This TCR beta chain was sequenced in a study of T cells in Graves' hyperthyroidism and ophthalmopathy. Study details: Peripheral blood was obtained at initial diagnosis, preceding any treatment.

The CDR3 regions of TCR beta were amplified from RNA transcripts. When the TCR CDR3 underwent first-round RT-PCR, the HTBI primer set was used. Via MiXCR, TCRdb re-called the multiplex PCR reads, giving one row per CDR3 protein. The sample lists around 690,000 distinct CDR3 sequences, less than 25% seen once, with under 35% in the top ten. This clonotype was seen a handful of times. Its antigen is still unknown. Notes on the study in general: Blood also contained most expanded thyroid clonotypes above 0.001.

Cells are PBMCs isolated from around 10 ml of fresh blood. This clonotype was obtained from a man between 25 and 39 years old with Graves' ophthalmopathy. What was sequenced was blood.

The CDR3 loop reads CASSGFRVVPSYEQYF. The CDR3 DNA reads as TGTGCCAGCAGTGGGTTCCGGGTCGTCCCTTCCTACGAGCAGTACTTC. V usage is TRBV6-1 and J usage is TRBJ2-7, with D hard to call. Germline V gene sequence: CDR1 MNHNS, CDR2 SASEGT. This CDR3 has 16 residues. Trimming pared 4 bases from V and 1 base from J, leaving 17 bases between.